Below are 30 T cell receptor beta chains sequenced from a single sample in a study of T cells after yellow fever vaccination. One entry per CDR3 protein results from TCRdb running MiXCR on the 5' RACE reads. Among some 150,000 distinct CDR3 sequences listed, approximately 10% were seen once. Source: CD8+ T cells sorted from PBMCs, taken 45 days after the yellow fever booster vaccination. These receptors originate from a man aged 18 to 30 who received the YFV17D yellow fever vaccine.

V is TRBV4-1 and J is TRBJ1-5, with unresolved D. CDR1 MGHRA and CDR2 YSYEKL come from the germline V gene. This CDR3 region has 16 residues. The V gene lost 3 bases and the J gene lost 0 bases, with 12 bases spanning the gap. CDR3 nucleotide sequence: TGCGCCAGCAGCCAGGTCGTGGTTCTTAGCAATCAGCCCCAGCATTTT. Amino acid sequence: CASSQVVVLSNQPQHF.

This clonotype occurred a few times. The chain has TRBV5-1 and TRBJ2-7, with D possibly TRBD1 on 5 matching bases. Looked up from germline, CDR1 is SGHRS and CDR2 is YFSETQ. V shed 0 bases and J shed 5 bases, with 15 bases lying between them. CDR3 size: 15 residues. The CDR3 sequence is CASSLAGREGNEQYV. In DNA, the CDR3 is TGCGCCAGCAGCTTGGCCGGCAGGGAAGGTAACGAGCAGTACGTC.

This clonotype was seen ten or more times. This chain joins TRBV20-1 and TRBJ2-3; the match to TRBD1 covers 8 bases. The V segment lost 4 bases and the J segment 4 bases; nucleotides outside the gene matches: 4. This CDR3 comprises 13 residues. Germline assignment: CDR1 DFQATT and CDR2 SNEGSKA (reference sequence). The DNA of the CDR3 is TGCAGTGCTATACAGGGGGTGTCAGATACGCAGTATTTT. Translation: CSAIQGVSDTQYF.

This clonotype was detected many times. This chain uses TRBV4-2 with TRBJ2-2; 7 positions agree with TRBD1. V shed 1 base and J 6 bases; nucleotides not matched to a gene: 11. In germline, CDR1 is LGHNA, CDR2 YNFKEQ. There are 17 residues in the CDR3. CDR3 in amino acids: CASSQVGTASDSGELFF. For the CDR3, the DNA is TGTGCCAGCAGCCAAGTCGGGACAGCATCCGACTCCGGGGAGCTGTTTTTT.

The chain combines TRBV6-2 or TRBV6-3 with TRBJ1-5; possible D gene TRBD1, 5 bases. Germline CDR1 reads MNHEY; CDR2 reads SVGEGT. The CDR3 is made up of 15 amino acids. Trimming pared 6 bases from V and 5 bases from J, leaving 17 bases between. As DNA, the CDR3 is TGTGCCAGCAGCACGCCGGGGGGGAAGTATCAGCCCCAGCATTTT. Amino acids: CASSTPGGKYQPQHF.

This clonotype was counted between two and nine times. This sequence joins TRBV11-1 and TRBJ1-2; possible D gene TRBD1, 5 bases. The CDR3 runs to 19 residues. Trimming stripped 5 bases from V and 5 bases from J, with 30 bases between. CDR1 SGHAT and CDR2 FQDESV come from the germline V gene (reference sequence). CDR3 sequence (DNA): TGTGCCAGCAGCAACACCCCGGCCTGGGACGGCGAAACCGGATATGGCTACACCTTC. Amino acids: CASSNTPAWDGETGYGYTF.

The table lists this clonotype with many counts. V and J are TRBV7-6 and TRBJ2-3; a weak D match, TRBD1 (5 bases). The V gene lost 1 base and the J gene lost 4 bases, with 12 bases spanning the gap. CDR1 and CDR2 from the germline V gene are SGHVS and FNYEAQ. The CDR3 runs 15 residues. The CDR3 DNA sequence: TGTGCCAGCAGCTTAGAGGGTGTAGGGGCAGATACGCAGTATTTT. Encoded protein: CASSLEGVGADTQYF.

This clonotype was counted a few times. The V gene is TRBV27, the J gene TRBJ2-1; no clear D gene. The CDR3 is made up of 14 amino acids. Germline V lookup: CDR1 MNHEY, CDR2 SMNVEV (reference sequence). Trimming stripped 2 bases from V and 4 bases from J, with 9 bases between. This CDR3 reads CASSLIGEYNEQFF. The CDR3 DNA is TGTGCCAGCAGTTTAATCGGCGAGTACAATGAGCAGTTCTTC.

The chain couples TRBV15 to TRBJ2-1; D is uncertain. This CDR3 has 13 residues. Per the germline V gene, CDR1 is LNHNV and CDR2 is YYDKDF (reference sequence). V lost 1 base and J lost 6, with 7 bases in between. The CDR3: CATSRAHANEQFF. CDR3 nucleotide sequence: TGTGCCACCAGCAGAGCACACGCCAATGAGCAGTTCTTC.

The CDR3 protein is CASCCLTLYEQYF. The CDR3 DNA is TGTGCCAGCTGTTGTTTGACCCTCTACGAGCAGTACTTC. V and J are TRBV12-3 or TRBV12-4 and TRBJ2-7; D is uncertain. Deletions cut 8 bases from V and 3 bases from J, with 14 bases between. CDR3 length: 13 residues.

This clonotype has just a few counts. This chain uses TRBV24-1 with TRBJ2-5, with D unresolved. The V gene's germline CDR1 is KGHDR and CDR2 SFDVKD. This CDR3 is 13 amino acids long. V lost 5 bases to trimming and J lost 0 bases, with 6 bases between them. In nucleotides, the CDR3 is TGTGCCACCAGTGGGGCGGACCAAGAGACCCAGTACTTC. Its protein product is CATSGADQETQYF.

The chain joins TRBV6-2 or TRBV6-3 to TRBJ2-4, with D uncertain. The CDR3 covers 12 residues. V dropped 7 bases and J dropped 7 bases, with 11 bases sitting between them. Per germline, CDR1 MNHEY and CDR2 SVGEGT. The CDR3 sequence: CASTQDGNIQYF. The CDR3 nucleotides are TGTGCCAGCACCCAGGACGGTAACATTCAGTACTTC.

This clonotype has just a few counts. This sequence joins TRBV29-1 and TRBJ2-7; tentative D call: TRBD1 (5 bases). The CDR3 spans 11 residues. Germline CDR1 SQVTM, CDR2 ANQGSEA. The V end was cut by 7 bases, the J end by 4 bases, with 11 bases between. In DNA, the CDR3 is TGCAGCGCCATGGACATTTACGAGCAGTACTTC. It codes for CSAMDIYEQYF.

The V call is TRBV9, the J call TRBJ2-7; 11 bases align to TRBD2. The CDR3 sequence is 15 residues long. V lost 5 bases to trimming and J lost 7 bases; unmatched junction nucleotides: 11. Germline CDR1 is SGDLS and CDR2 is YYNGEE. The CDR3 nucleotides are TGTGCCAGCAGTTTGGCTTCTAGCGGGGGGATTGAGCAGTACTTC. Its translation: CASSLASSGGIEQYF. Complete variable domain (other parts from reference TRBV9 and TRBJ2-7): DSGVTQTPKHLITATGQRVTLRCSPRSGDLSVYWYQQSLDQGLQFLIQYYNGEERAKGNILERFSAQQFPDLHSELNLSSLELGDSALYFCASSLASSGGIEQYFGPGTRLTVT.

The CDR3 is CASSLDRGGKKTEAFF. DNA for the CDR3: TGTGCCAGCAGCTTAGATCGAGGGGGGAAAAAGACTGAAGCTTTCTTT. The chain uses TRBV13 and TRBJ1-1; D might be TRBD1 (6 bases). Per the germline V gene, CDR1 is PRHDT and CDR2 is FYEKMQ (reference sequence). Trimming cost V 1 base and J 5 bases, with 17 bases left between them. The CDR3 runs 16 residues.

This clonotype was counted ten times or more. This chain uses TRBV4-1 with TRBJ2-7; D remains unclear. CDR3 length: 16 residues. Germline CDR1 reads MGHRA; CDR2 reads YSYEKL. V dropped 2 bases and J dropped 0 bases, with 14 bases sitting between them. The CDR3 reads CASSQSFSSNSYEQYF. The CDR3 DNA is TGCGCCAGCAGCCAAAGTTTCTCCAGTAACTCCTACGAGCAGTACTTC.

This chain uses TRBV7-8 with TRBJ2-7, with 8 bases lining up with TRBD2. Losses at the gene ends were 5 bases for V and 4 bases for J; bases not matched to a gene: 7. This CDR3 region has 14 residues. The germline gives CDR1 SGHVS, CDR2 FQNEAQ. As DNA, the CDR3 is TGTGCCAGCAGCCCGGGGGGACTAGTGTACGAGCAGTACTTC. It is translated as CASSPGGLVYEQYF.

This clonotype has only a few counts. The genes are TRBV7-9 and TRBJ2-1; 12 bases are shared with TRBD2. This CDR3 is 15 amino acids long. V dropped 5 bases and J dropped 9; count of bases not matched to a gene: 8. In germline, CDR1 is SEHNR, CDR2 FQNEAQ (reference sequence). This chain's CDR3 is CASSPTSGGYGEQFF. The DNA for the CDR3 is TGTGCCAGCAGCCCGACTAGCGGGGGATACGGTGAGCAGTTCTTC. Full variable domain (rest looked up from reference TRBV7-9 and TRBJ2-1): DTGVSQNPRHKITKRGQNVTFRCDPISEHNRLYWYRQTLGQGPEFLTYFQNEAQLEKSRLLSDRFSAERPKGSFSTLEIQRTEQGDSAMYLCASSPTSGGYGEQFFGPGTRLTVL.

The gene calls are TRBV6-1 and TRBJ2-7, with D perhaps matching TRBD1 or TRBD2 (5 bases each). Between the trimmed V and J ends, which lost 7 bases and 8 bases, there was a span of 12 bases. The CDR3 has 11 amino acids. CDR1 MNHNS and CDR2 SASEGT come from the germline V gene. The CDR3 nucleotides read TGTGCCAGCACAAGGGGAGCACAGCAGTACGTC. It is translated as CASTRGAQQYV.

This clonotype occurred a few times. V and J are TRBV27 and TRBJ2-1, with 7 bases aligning to TRBD2. V was clipped by 10 bases and J by 0 bases; unmatched bases: 6. The length of the CDR3 is 14 residues. Germline CDR1 is MNHEY and CDR2 is SMNVEV (reference sequence). The CDR3 sequence is CATSRGDSYNEQFF. CDR3 DNA sequence: TGTGCCACCTCACGGGGGGACTCCTACAATGAGCAGTTCTTC.

A few counts support this clonotype. The chain links TRBV30 to TRBJ2-5; 7 bases agree with TRBD2. With 2 bases clipped from V and 5 bases from J, the junction kept 5 bases outside the gene matches. CDR1 and CDR2 (germline): GTSNPN, SVGIG (reference sequence). This CDR3 is built from 13 residues. CDR3 amino acids: CAWSYAGGETQYF. The DNA of the CDR3 is TGTGCCTGGAGTTATGCCGGGGGGGAGACCCAGTACTTC.

In this sample, this clonotype turned up many times. This chain links TRBV5-5 with TRBJ1-6; D is undetermined. V gave up 4 bases and J gave up 6 bases, with 14 bases separating them. The CDR3 runs 15 residues. Germline CDR1 SGHKS, CDR2 YYEKEE (reference sequence). The CDR3 DNA follows: TGTGCCAGCAGCGCCAGAGGGCCCCTTAATTCACCCCTCCACTTT. It translates to CASSARGPLNSPLHF.

V usage is TRBV27 and J usage is TRBJ1-1; 8 positions match TRBD1. Looked up from germline, CDR1 is MNHEY and CDR2 is SMNVEV (reference sequence). This CDR3 contains 14 residues. V shed 6 bases and J 1 base; nucleotides not matched to a gene: 4. In DNA form, the CDR3 reads TGTGCCAGCAGATTCGGACAGGGGAACACTGAAGCTTTCTTT. The encoded protein is CASRFGQGNTEAFF.

This clonotype was counted a few times. This rearrangement joins TRBV3-2 to TRBJ2-1; no DNA check was done on the table's D call, TRBD1. TRBV3-2 is classified as a pseudogene. This CDR3 is built from 17 residues. CDR3 nucleotide sequence: TGTGCCAGCAGCCAAGCCAACCGGGACAGGGGGTACAATGAGCAGTTCTTC. Its protein is CASSQANRDRGYNEQFF.

A note on this clonotype: A read error may account for a junction end that differs from germline. V is TRBV4-1 and J is TRBJ2-3; 7 bases are shared with TRBD2. The germline V gene encodes CDR1 MGHRA and CDR2 YSYEKL. There are 15 residues in the CDR3. DNA of the CDR3: TGCGCCAGCTGCCAAGTGGGGGGGTACACAGATACGCAGTATTTT. The encoded protein is CASCQVGGYTDTQYF.

The rearrangement links TRBV2 to TRBJ2-1; 11 nucleotides agree with TRBD2. CDR1 and CDR2 (germline): SNHLY, FYNNEI. The CDR3 is 17 amino acids. With 5 bases clipped from V and 5 bases from J, the junction kept 11 bases outside the gene matches. CDR3 DNA sequence: TGTGCCAGCAGTACCCCCCTCGTAGCGGGGGGGAACAATGAGCAGTTCTTC. As protein: CASSTPLVAGGNNEQFF.

This clonotype was detected a few times. The rearrangement joins TRBV6-1 to TRBJ2-7; possibly TRBD1 for D (6 bases). V was trimmed by 5 bases and J by 2 bases, leaving 10 bases between them. From germline, CDR1 is MNHNS and CDR2 SASEGT. There are 13 residues in the CDR3. The CDR3 DNA sequence: TGTGCCAGCAGTCACAGGGTAACCTACGAGCAGTACGTC. Its protein product is CASSHRVTYEQYV.

This clonotype showed up many times. J is TRBJ2-7 and V is TRBV28; 8 bases are shared with TRBD1. The ends lost 4 bases at V and 2 bases at J; junction bases unmatched: 1. Germline V gene sequence: CDR1 MDHEN, CDR2 SYDVKM. There are 13 residues in the CDR3. CDR3: CASSSTGAYEQYV. The CDR3 DNA reads TGTGCCAGCAGTTCGACAGGGGCCTACGAGCAGTACGTC.

The gene calls are TRBV4-3 and TRBJ2-3, with 8 bases fitting TRBD2. The V and J ends lost 0 bases and 6 bases, in that order; junction bases with no gene match: 14. The CDR3 sequence is 18 residues long. Germline lookup yields CDR1 LGHNA and CDR2 YSLEER. The CDR3 sequence is CASSQDLLAGPARDTQYF. The CDR3 DNA follows: TGCGCCAGCAGCCAAGATCTCCTAGCGGGCCCGGCACGTGATACGCAGTATTTT.

This clonotype was found a few times. The J gene is TRBJ2-3, the V gene TRBV27; 10 bases map to TRBD2. CDR1 is MNHEY, CDR2 SMNVEV, per germline (reference sequence). V shed 6 bases, J shed 1 base, and the junction held 16 bases outside the gene matches. The CDR3 runs 19 residues. Here the CDR3 DNA reads TGTGCCAGCAGCTTAAATGTAGCTAGCGGGGGAACCGGCACAGATACGCAGTATTTT. Its translation is CASSLNVASGGTGTDTQYF.